This TCR beta chain is from a study of blood T cells in healthy people across ages. This CDR3 comprises 14 residues. CDR1 and CDR2 (germline): SEHNR, FQNEAQ (reference sequence). It was with a sample-barcoded 5' primer and a J-beta primer mix that a second PCR of about 7 to 12 cycles was run. TCRdb independently ran MiXCR on the 5' RACE reads; one entry per CDR3 protein. The sample includes hundreds of thousands of distinct CDR3 sequences, 55% to 75% of them seen just once. Study observations and caveats: A strong correlation between TCR beta diversity and naive T cell percentage was seen. A greater number of naive CD4+ cells and higher diversity distinguished long-lived donors from aged donors.

Details on this clonotype: Its target is not known.

This receptor was taken from a man aged 30-40 years in good health. The chain is built from TRBV7-9 and TRBJ2-4; TRBD2 aligns across 7 bases. The DNA end lines up better with TRBJ2-5; the J call may be wrong. The sequencing input was blood. In nucleotides, the CDR3 is TGTGCCAGCAGGTATTCTAGCGGACAAGAGACCCAGTACTTC. Its translation: CASRYSSGQETQYF.